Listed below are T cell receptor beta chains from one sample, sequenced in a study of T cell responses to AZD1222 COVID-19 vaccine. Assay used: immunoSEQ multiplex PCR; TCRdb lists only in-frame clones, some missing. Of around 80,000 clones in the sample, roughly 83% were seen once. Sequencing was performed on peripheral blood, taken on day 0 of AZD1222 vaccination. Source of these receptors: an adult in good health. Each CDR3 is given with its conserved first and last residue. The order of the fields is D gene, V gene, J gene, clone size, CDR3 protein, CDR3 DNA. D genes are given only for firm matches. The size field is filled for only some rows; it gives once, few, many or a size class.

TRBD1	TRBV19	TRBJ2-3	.	CASSMGTAPPDTQYF	TGTGCCAGTAGTATGGGGACAGCCCCCCCAGATACGCAGTATTTT
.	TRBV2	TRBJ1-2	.	CASSTGNYGYTF	TGTGCCAGCAGTACAGGGAACTATGGCTACACCTTC
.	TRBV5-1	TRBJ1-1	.	CASSLGVGGGGTEAFF	TGCGCCAGCAGCTTGGGAGTTGGGGGCGGAGGCACTGAAGCTTTCTTT
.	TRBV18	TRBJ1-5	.	CASSQDTDQPQHF	TGTGCCAGCTCTCAGGACACTGATCAGCCCCAGCATTTT
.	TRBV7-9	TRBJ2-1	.	CASSPAWSGPSYNEQFF	TGTGCCAGCAGCCCGGCTTGGTCGGGACCCTCCTACAATGAGCAGTTCTTC
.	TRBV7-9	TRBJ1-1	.	CASSRPGPTEAFF	TGTGCCAGCAGCCGCCCGGGGCCCACTGAAGCTTTCTTT
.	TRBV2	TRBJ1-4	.	CASSRGSSEKLFF	TGTGCCAGCAGTCGAGGGAGTAGTGAAAAACTGTTTTTT
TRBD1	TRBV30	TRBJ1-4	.	CAWSSTGTVGEKLFF	TGTGCCTGGAGCTCTACCGGGACAGTGGGTGAAAAACTGTTTTTT
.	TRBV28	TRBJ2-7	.	CASTPGVGDEQYF	TGTGCCAGCACCCCGGGGGTAGGGGACGAGCAGTACTTC
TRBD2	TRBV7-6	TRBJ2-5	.	CASSLGGAGGIETQYF	TGTGCCAGCAGCTTAGGTGGAGCGGGGGGGATAGAGACCCAGTACTTC
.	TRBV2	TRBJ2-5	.	CASSEEVTAQETQYF	TGTGCCAGCAGTGAAGAAGTGACAGCCCAAGAGACCCAGTACTTC
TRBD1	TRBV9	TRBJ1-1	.	CASSVTGQNTEAFF	TGTGCCAGCAGCGTGACAGGGCAGAACACTGAAGCTTTCTTT
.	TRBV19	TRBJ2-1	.	CASRQNRVAPPYNEQFF	TGTGCCAGTAGGCAAAACAGAGTAGCTCCACCGTACAATGAGCAGTTCTTC
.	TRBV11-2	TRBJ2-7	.	CASSLNTGSYEQYF	TGTGCCAGCAGCTTGAACACCGGATCCTACGAGCAGTACTTC
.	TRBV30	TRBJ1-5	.	CAWSPRQGALGGGNQPQHF	TGTGCCTGGAGCCCCCGGCAGGGAGCATTAGGGGGTGGCAATCAGCCCCAGCATTTT
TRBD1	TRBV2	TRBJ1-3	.	CASSGDRGGNTIYF	TGTGCCAGCTCCGGGGACAGGGGTGGAAACACCATATATTTT
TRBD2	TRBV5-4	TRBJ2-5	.	CASSLPVIGGAQYF	TGTGCCAGCAGCTTACCAGTAATCGGGGGGGCCCAGTACTTC
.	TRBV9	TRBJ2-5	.	CASSEQGRETQYF	TGTGCCAGCAGCGAGCAGGGGCGAGAGACCCAGTACTTC
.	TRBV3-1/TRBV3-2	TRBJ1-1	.	CASSEGAEAFF	TGTGCCAGCAGTGAGGGAGCTGAAGCTTTCTTT
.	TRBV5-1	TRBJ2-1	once	CASSLPSDNEQFF	TGCGCCAGCAGCTTGCCTAGCGACAATGAGCAGTTCTTC
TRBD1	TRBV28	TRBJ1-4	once	CASSPRDRSNEKLFF	TGTGCCAGCAGTCCCCGGGACAGATCTAATGAAAAACTGTTTTTT
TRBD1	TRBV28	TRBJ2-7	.	CASSPIRDRGLYEQYF	TGTGCCAGCAGTCCGATCCGGGACAGGGGGCTCTACGAGCAGTACTTC
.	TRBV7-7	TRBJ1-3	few	CASSLVPGTGNTIYF	TGTGCTAGCAGCTTAGTCCCAGGGACTGGAAACACCATATATTTT
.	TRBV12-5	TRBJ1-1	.	CASGFLGSEAFF	TGTGCTAGTGGTTTTCTTGGGAGTGAAGCTTTCTTT
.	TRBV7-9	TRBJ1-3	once	CASSLAGPDTIYF	TGTGCCAGCAGCTTAGCGGGTCCGGACACCATATATTTT
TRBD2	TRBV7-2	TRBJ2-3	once	CASSSGLAGVRPDTQYF	TGTGCCAGCAGCTCTGGACTAGCGGGAGTAAGGCCGGATACGCAGTATTTT
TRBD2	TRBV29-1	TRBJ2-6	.	CSAGTSGGSGANVLTF	TGCAGCGCTGGGACTAGCGGGGGCTCTGGGGCCAACGTCCTGACTTTC
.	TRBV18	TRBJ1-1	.	CASSLLGDWTEAFF	TGTGCCAGCTCCCTCCTGGGGGATTGGACTGAAGCTTTCTTT
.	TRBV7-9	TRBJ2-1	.	CASSRLSVQPNEQFF	TGTGCCAGCAGCCGCCTTTCAGTGCAACCGAATGAGCAGTTCTTC
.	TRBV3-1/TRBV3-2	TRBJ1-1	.	CASSQEYVNTEAFF	TGTGCCAGCAGCCAAGAATATGTTAACACTGAAGCTTTCTTT
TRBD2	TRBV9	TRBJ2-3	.	CASSADGGNTDTQYF	TGTGCCAGCAGCGCGGACGGGGGGAACACAGATACGCAGTATTTT
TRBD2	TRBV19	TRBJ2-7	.	CASSSSGRSPPYEQYF	TGTGCCAGTAGTTCTAGCGGGAGGAGCCCCCCCTACGAGCAGTACTTC
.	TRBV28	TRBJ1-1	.	CASSSGQNTEAFF	TGTGCCAGCAGTTCAGGACAGAACACTGAAGCTTTCTTT
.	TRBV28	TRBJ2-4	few	CASSSTDGPRDRHTWGKNIQYF	TGTGCCAGCAGTTCAACCGATGGACCGCGGGACAGACACACCTGGGGCAAAAACATTCAGTACTTC
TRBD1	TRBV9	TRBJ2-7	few	CASSVGETGYYEQYF	TGTGCCAGCAGCGTAGGAGAGACAGGGTACTACGAGCAGTACTTC
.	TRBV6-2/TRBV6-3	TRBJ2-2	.	CASSWSGGELFF	TGTGCCAGCAGTTGGTCGGGCGGGGAGCTGTTTTTT
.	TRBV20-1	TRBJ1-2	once	CIVEGNGYTF	TGCATCGTAGAGGGGAACGGCTACACCTTC
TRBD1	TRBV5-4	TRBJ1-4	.	CASSLGLQGPRGGEKLFF	TGTGCCAGCAGCTTGGGTCTACAGGGGCCGAGGGGTGGTGAAAAACTGTTTTTT
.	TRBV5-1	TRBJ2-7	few	CASSAPGTRAREQYF	TGCGCCAGCAGCGCCCCCGGGACGCGGGCTCGCGAGCAGTACTTC
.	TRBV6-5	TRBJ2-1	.	CASSYSDYNEQFF	TGTGCCAGCAGTTACTCGGACTACAATGAGCAGTTCTTC
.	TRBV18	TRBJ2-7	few	CASSSTQGPGQREQYF	TGTGCCAGCTCAAGTACCCAGGGGCCCGGACAGCGCGAGCAGTACTTC
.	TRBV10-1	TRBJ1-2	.	CASSECRAYYGYTF	TGCGCCAGCAGTGAGTGCAGAGCCTACTATGGCTACACCTTC
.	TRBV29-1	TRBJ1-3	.	CVGGNAGNTIYF	TGCGTAGGAGGGAACGCTGGAAACACCATATATTTT
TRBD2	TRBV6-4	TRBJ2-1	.	CASSKTSGTGNEQFF	TGTGCCAGCTCCAAGACTAGCGGGACGGGCAATGAGCAGTTCTTC
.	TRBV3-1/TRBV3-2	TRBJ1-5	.	CASSQGDRYSNQPQHF	TGTGCCAGCAGCCAAGGTGACAGATATAGCAATCAGCCCCAGCATTTT
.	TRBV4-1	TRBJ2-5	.	CASSQVGGTETQYF	TGCGCCAGCAGCCAAGTTGGGGGGACGGAGACCCAGTACTTC
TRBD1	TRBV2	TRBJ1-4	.	CASTSRTGFEKLFF	TGTGCCAGCACCTCGCGGACAGGGTTTGAAAAACTGTTTTTT
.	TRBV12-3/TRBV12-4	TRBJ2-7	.	CASSRQGNEQYF	TGTGCCAGCAGTCGCCAGGGCAACGAGCAGTACTTC
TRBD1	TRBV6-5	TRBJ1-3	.	CASTLTGPGNTIYF	TGTGCCAGCACCCTGACAGGGCCTGGAAACACCATATATTTT
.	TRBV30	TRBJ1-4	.	CASDGARRLRDEKLFF	TGTGCCTCGGACGGGGCACGACGCTTGAGAGATGAAAAACTGTTTTTT
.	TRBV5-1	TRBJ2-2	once	CASSLTRADTGELFF	TGCGCCAGCAGCTTGACCAGGGCTGACACCGGGGAGCTGTTTTTT
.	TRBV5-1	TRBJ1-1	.	CASSFYNSGNTEAFF	TGCGCCAGCAGCTTTTATAACTCGGGGAACACTGAAGCTTTCTTT
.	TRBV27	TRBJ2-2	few	CASSLLDTTTGELFF	TGTGCCAGCAGTTTATTGGACACGACCACCGGGGAGCTGTTTTTT